Sequencing of this TCR beta chain was carried out in a study of CD8 T cells in ankylosing spondylitis. Study-level points and caveats: Among TCR beta sequences, a motif of several highly homologous variants appeared characteristic of ankylosing spondylitis blood. Disease-linked clones were found to be CD8+ and relatively rare in peripheral blood. Some motif variants had been reported before (in reactive arthritis synovial fluid and blood). As reported, disease-linked clones showed significant enrichment in matched ankylosing spondylitis synovial fluid.

On this clonotype: The target antigen is unknown.

One entry per CDR3 protein results from TCRdb running MiXCR on the 5' RACE reads. Found here are around 390,000 distinct CDR3 sequences, about 20% of them singletons; the top ten hold about a sixth. V shed 0 bases and J shed 8 bases, with 7 bases lying between them. CDR3 length equals 12 residues. Germline V gene sequence: CDR1 KGHDR, CDR2 SFDVKD. The receptor comes from a male donor with ankylosing spondylitis. The chain employs TRBV24-1 and TRBJ2-7; no clear D gene. Sequencing was carried out using blood, either unsorted or a sorted T cell fraction (not recorded which). Written as DNA, the CDR3 is TGTGCCACCAGTGATTTGGGCAGCCAGCAGTACTTC. It encodes CATSDLGSQQYF.